This T cell receptor (beta chain) emerged from a study of sequential checkpoint blockade in melanoma. Treatment denoted: randomized to nivolumab then ipilimumab (arm A) or the reverse (arm B). With V trimmed by 1 base and J by 9 bases, 6 bases remained unmatched. Germline V gene lookup returns CDR1 MNHEY and CDR2 SMNVEV (reference sequence). CDR3 length equals 14 residues. The assay was immunoSEQ multiplex PCR, and TCRdb's table has in-frame clones only and misses some. The sample has roughly 23,000 clones, 80% to 85% seen once. The TCR was taken from a human donor with melanoma. V and J are TRBV27 and TRBJ2-1, with 7 bases lining up with TRBD2. The specimen comprised CD8+ T cells sorted from blood (inferred from file names), sampled from a patient given nivolumab and ipilimumab in sequence. CDR3 sequence reads: CASSLWGGKGEQFF. CDR3 nucleotides: TGTGCCAGCAGTTTATGGGGAGGGAAGGGTGAGCAGTTCTTC.